The 32 T cell receptor beta chains given below trace back to one sample, sequenced in a study of blood T cells in healthy people across ages. Then a second PCR, running about 6 to 12 cycles, was carried out with a sample-barcoded 5' primer and a J-beta primer mix. Each CDR3 protein gets one entry after TCRdb re-called the 5' RACE reads with MiXCR. The sample holds under 2 million distinct CDR3 sequences; roughly 30% are singletons and the top ten take about 11%. Sequencing used blood. All receptors derive from a woman in her twenties or thirties in good health.

The chain is built from TRBV5-1 and TRBJ1-4; D gene ambiguous. Germline CDR1 is SGHRS and CDR2 is YFSETQ. The germline V and J ends were trimmed by 7 bases and 4 bases, with 11 bases remaining between them. CDR3 length: 13 residues. Here the CDR3 reads CASALWLNEKLFF. DNA for the CDR3: TGCGCCAGCGCTTTGTGGCTTAATGAAAAACTGTTTTTT.

This clonotype was recorded a few times. The J gene is TRBJ2-2, the V gene TRBV12-3 or TRBV12-4; 8 nucleotides match TRBD1. The CDR3 runs 14 residues. CDR3 loop: CATRQGHNTGELFF. CDR3 in DNA: TGTGCTACCCGACAGGGGCATAACACCGGGGAGCTGTTTTTT.

This clonotype was seen more than once but under ten times. This chain links TRBV5-1 with TRBJ2-5, with D perhaps matching TRBD2 (6 bases). The J call could be wrong; TRBJ2-7 is a better fit for the DNA end. The germline CDR1 and CDR2 sequences are SGHRS and YFSETQ. This CDR3 contains 16 residues. The CDR3 sequence: CASAQNGGIDSGEQYF. CDR3 DNA sequence: TGCGCCAGCGCTCAAAACGGAGGGATAGACAGTGGCGAGCAGTACTTC.

This clonotype came up a few times. The V and J genes are TRBV7-2 and TRBJ2-2; no clear D. This CDR3 is built from 14 residues. Between the trimmed V and J ends, which lost 5 bases and 5 bases, there was a span of 12 bases. Germline assignment: CDR1 SGHTA and CDR2 FQGNSA. The CDR3 loop reads CASSVSYRTGELFF. The CDR3, as DNA: TGTGCCAGCAGCGTCTCTTATCGGACCGGGGAGCTGTTTTTT. Complete variable domain (other parts from reference TRBV7-2 and TRBJ2-2): GAGVSQSPSNKVTEKGKDVELRCDPISGHTALYWYRQSLGQGLEFLIYFQGNSAPDKSGLPSDRFSAERTGGSVSTLTIQRTQQEDSAVYLCASSVSYRTGELFFGEGSRLTVL.

With regard to this clonotype: A much larger clone differs by one base, so this may be a read error. The chain uses TRBV10-3 and TRBJ2-7, with 9 bases lining up with TRBD1. This CDR3 contains 15 residues. Germline V gene data show CDR1 as ENHRY and CDR2 as SYGVKD. CDR3 sequence: CAISAGTGIAYGQYF. Written as DNA, the CDR3 is TGTGCCATCAGCGCTGGGACAGGGATTGCCTACGGGCAGTACTTC.

This clonotype was recorded a few times. The chain has TRBV7-9 and TRBJ2-6, with D possibly TRBD1 on 6 matching bases. With 4 bases removed from V and 0 bases from J, the gap between germline ends came to 13 bases. Germline V gives CDR1 SEHNR, CDR2 FQNEAQ (reference sequence). This CDR3 has 17 amino acids. The CDR3 nucleotides read TGTGCCAGCAGCTCCGGGACATGGTTCTCTGGGGCCAACGTCCTGACTTTC. Its translation: CASSSGTWFSGANVLTF.

This clonotype showed up just a few times. CDR3 nucleotides: TGCAGCGTTGAAGGTAGAAGACATTGCAATGAGCAGTTCTTC. Translating gives CSVEGRRHCNEQFF. The chain couples TRBV29-1 to TRBJ2-1; D remains ambiguous. Deletions cut 1 base from V and 6 bases from J, with 13 bases between. The length of the CDR3 is 14 residues. CDR1 SQVTM and CDR2 ANQGSEA come from the germline V gene.

This clonotype came up a few times. V is TRBV7-9 and J is TRBJ2-3; D not certain. Germline V CDR1 and CDR2: SEHNR, FQNEAQ (reference sequence). V dropped 4 bases and J dropped 1 base, with 21 bases sitting between them. The CDR3 is 18 amino acids. Here the CDR3 DNA reads TGTGCCAGCAGCTCCGCTCTTCGCGGAGCTGCTGGCACAGATACGCAGTATTTT. Translating it yields CASSSALRGAAGTDTQYF.

The J gene is TRBJ1-5, the V gene TRBV4-1, with D unclear. Trimming stripped 1 base from V and 2 bases from J, with 15 bases between. Germline loops: CDR1 MGHRA, CDR2 YSYEKL. The CDR3 runs 17 residues. CDR3 DNA: TGCGCCAGCAGCCAAGTGGGAAGGGCGGTTGGCAATCAGCCCCAGCATTTT. Amino acids: CASSQVGRAVGNQPQHF.

The chain is built from TRBV5-4 and TRBJ2-7, with D tentatively TRBD1 (5 bases). The CDR3 length is 14 residues. CDR1 SGHNT and CDR2 YYREEE come from the germline V gene (reference sequence). Trimming took 3 bases from V and 2 from J, leaving 12 bases between them. CDR3 nucleotide sequence: TGTGCCAGCAGCTCCCGACAGATCCCCTACGAGCAGTACTTC. Encoded protein: CASSSRQIPYEQYF.

The V gene is TRBV7-2, the J gene TRBJ2-3; TRBD1 might be the D (6 bases). CDR3 length equals 14 residues. Germline CDR1 and CDR2: SGHTA and FQGNSA. With 4 bases removed from V and 2 bases from J, the gap between germline ends came to 10 bases. CDR3 region: CASSSDSFTDTQYF. CDR3 DNA: TGTGCCAGCAGCTCGGACAGCTTCACAGATACGCAGTATTTT.

V usage is TRBV28 and J usage is TRBJ1-1; TRBD1 is a possible D gene (6 bases). The V gene lost 5 bases and the J gene lost 5 bases, with 12 bases spanning the gap. In germline, CDR1 is MDHEN, CDR2 SYDVKM. CDR3 length: 13 amino acids. In nucleotides, the CDR3 is TGTGCCAGCAGTCAGGGGTGGGGGACTGAAGCTTTCTTT. Its translation is CASSQGWGTEAFF.

This clonotype was seen a handful of times. V usage is TRBV4-1 and J usage is TRBJ2-7, with TRBD2 as a possible D gene (6 bases). This CDR3 is 14 amino acids long. Trimming removed 2 bases at V and 0 bases at J, with 8 bases between. From germline, CDR1 is MGHRA and CDR2 YSYEKL. CDR3 sequence: CASSQLTSSYEQYF. The CDR3, as DNA: TGCGCCAGCAGCCAATTGACTAGCTCCTACGAGCAGTACTTC.

Notes on this clonotype: The junction shows a germline mismatch at one end, possibly a read error. The chain links TRBV29-1 to TRBJ1-4, with TRBD1 as a possible D gene (5 bases). CDR3 length: 15 amino acids. Germline V lookup: CDR1 SQVTM, CDR2 ANQGSEA. CDR3 DNA: TGCGGCGTGGCGCCTCTCGGGACTTCCAATGAAAAACTGTTTTTT. Translated, it gives CGVAPLGTSNEKLFF.

In this sample, this clonotype turned up a few times. This rearrangement joins TRBV20-1 to TRBJ1-2, with D possibly being TRBD1 (6 bases). CDR3 length: 15 amino acids. V was pared by 4 bases and J by 3 bases, with 18 bases between. The germline gives CDR1 DFQATT, CDR2 SNEGSKA (reference sequence). The CDR3 sequence: CSATRTARDDYGYTF. DNA of the CDR3: TGCAGTGCTACCCGGACAGCGAGAGATGACTATGGCTACACCTTC.

CDR3 DNA sequence: TGTGCCAGCATAATGTCGGGACTGGGAAATTCACCCCTCCACTTT. As protein: CASIMSGLGNSPLHF. The chain joins TRBV12-3 or TRBV12-4 to TRBJ1-6; maybe TRBD1 (5 bases). Deletions cut 7 bases from V and 7 bases from J, with 17 bases between. This CDR3 has 15 amino acids.

This clonotype was counted only a few times. The rearrangement links TRBV28 to TRBJ2-7; maybe TRBD1 (5 bases). Looked up from germline, CDR1 is MDHEN and CDR2 is SYDVKM. V lost 6 bases to trimming and J lost 4 bases, with 10 bases between them. The CDR3 runs 12 residues. In DNA form, the CDR3 reads TGTGCCAGCAGCCTGACAGAGTACGAGCAGTACTTC. The encoded protein is CASSLTEYEQYF. The entire variable domain, with the rest obtained from reference TRBV28 and TRBJ2-7, is as follows: DVKVTQSSRYLVKRTGEKVFLECVQDMDHENMFWYRQDPGLGLRLIYFSYDVKMKEKGDIPEGYSVSREKKERFSLILESASTNQTSMYLCASSLTEYEQYFGPGTRLTVT.

The rearrangement joins TRBV5-1 to TRBJ1-2; 7 bases fit TRBD1. Germline CDR1 is SGHRS and CDR2 is YFSETQ. The CDR3 totals 14 residues. V trimming: 3 bases; J trimming: 8 bases; junction bases outside the gene matches: 10. The CDR3 bases are TGCGCCAGCAGCTGGAACGGGCAGGGGGAAGGCTACACCTTC. It translates to CASSWNGQGEGYTF. The whole variable domain, remainder taken from reference TRBV5-1 and TRBJ1-2, is KAGVTQTPRYLIKTRGQQVTLSCSPISGHRSVSWYQQTPGQGLQFLFEYFSETQRNKGNFPGRFSGRQFSNSRSEMNVSTLELGDSALYLCASSWNGQGEGYTFGSGTRLTVV.

This clonotype was observed a handful of times. The junction shows a germline mismatch at one end, possibly a read error. The chain links TRBV10-3 to TRBJ2-6; D is tentatively TRBD1 or TRBD2 (6 bases each). The CDR3 runs 14 residues. Looked up from germline, CDR1 is ENHRY and CDR2 is SYGVKD. CDR3 loop: CASKGDSGADVLTF. The CDR3 region has the DNA TGTGCCTCAAAGGGGGACTCTGGGGCCGACGTCCTGACTTTC.

The rearrangement links TRBV4-1 to TRBJ2-1, with a tentative D call TRBD2 (6 bases). CDR3 length equals 16 residues. From germline, CDR1 is MGHRA and CDR2 YSYEKL. Trimming stripped 0 bases from V and 8 bases from J, with 17 bases between. CDR3 in DNA: TGCGCCAGCAGCCAAGAAGGCGGGGCTAGCACTTATGAGCAGTTCTTC. This codes for CASSQEGGASTYEQFF.

This clonotype was detected only a few times. This chain links TRBV20-1 with TRBJ2-5; the D is unclear. The CDR3 is 15 amino acids. Germline V gene sequence: CDR1 DFQATT, CDR2 SNEGSKA (reference sequence). The V gene lost 4 bases and the J gene lost 0 bases, with 15 bases spanning the gap. The CDR3 coding sequence is TGCAGTGCTATCGGTGGGAACAGTCACCAAGAGACCCAGTACTTC. Its protein is CSAIGGNSHQETQYF.

This clonotype appeared a few times. The V and J genes are TRBV27 and TRBJ2-7; 10 positions match TRBD1. V shed 5 bases, J shed 7 bases, and the junction held 5 bases outside the gene matches. In germline, CDR1 is MNHEY, CDR2 SMNVEV (reference sequence). The CDR3 has 13 residues. CDR3 in amino acids: CASSKGTGVEQYF. CDR3 nucleotide sequence: TGTGCCAGCAGTAAAGGGACAGGGGTAGAGCAGTACTTC.

The J gene is TRBJ2-5, the V gene TRBV20-1; 8 bases are a match to TRBD2. There are 16 residues in the CDR3. The trim removed 1 base at V and 2 bases at J, leaving 9 bases unmatched. Germline V gene data show CDR1 as DFQATT and CDR2 as SNEGSKA (reference sequence). This chain's CDR3 is CSARVPLGGGQETQYF. DNA for the CDR3: TGCAGTGCTAGAGTCCCCCTGGGCGGGGGGCAAGAGACCCAGTACTTC.

J is TRBJ1-1 and V is TRBV5-1, with 9 positions matching TRBD1. V lost 0 bases to trimming and J lost 5 bases; unmatched junction nucleotides: 5. The germline V gene encodes CDR1 SGHRS and CDR2 YFSETQ. CDR3 length equals 15 residues. CDR3 protein: CASSLATGGSTEAFF. The DNA of the CDR3 is TGCGCCAGCAGCTTGGCGACAGGGGGTAGTACTGAAGCTTTCTTT.

This chain's CDR3 is CASSLGGAVSTDTQYF. The CDR3 DNA reads as TGTGCCAGCAGCTTAGGCGGGGCGGTCTCCACAGATACGCAGTATTTT. V and J are TRBV7-8 and TRBJ2-3; a weak D match, TRBD2 (6 bases). The CDR3 has 16 amino acids. V lost 1 base, J lost 2 bases, and 13 bases lay in between. Per germline, CDR1 SGHVS and CDR2 FQNEAQ.

Note on this clonotype: Sequence at one end of the junction differs from germline and may be a read error. J is TRBJ2-5 and V is TRBV4-2; D not certain. This CDR3 region has 19 residues. Germline assignment: CDR1 LGHNA and CDR2 YNFKEQ. The CDR3 is CTSSQVDATMATAKETQYF. CDR3 nucleotide sequence: TGTACCAGCAGCCAAGTCGACGCAACTATGGCGACGGCCAAAGAGACCCAGTACTTC.

The gene calls are TRBV6-6 and TRBJ2-4, with a possible D match to TRBD2 (5 bases). V lost 0 bases to trimming and J lost 1 base, with 13 bases between them. The CDR3 is 17 residues long. Germline V gene data show CDR1 as MNHNY and CDR2 as SVGAGI (reference sequence). CDR3 loop: CASSYSGRVGAKNIQYF. DNA of the CDR3: TGTGCCAGCAGTTACTCTGGGCGGGTGGGGGCCAAAAACATTCAGTACTTC.

The gene calls are TRBV5-6 and TRBJ2-7; D is possibly TRBD2 (6 bases). Germline values: CDR1 SGHDT, CDR2 YYEEEE. V lost 5 bases to trimming and J lost 0 bases, with 12 bases between them. This CDR3 has 14 amino acids. The CDR3 loop is CASSGDFSSYEQYF. The CDR3 DNA follows: TGTGCCAGCAGTGGGGACTTTAGCTCCTACGAGCAGTACTTC.

The chain recombines TRBV11-1 with TRBJ2-5, with 13 bases that match TRBD2. Looked up from germline, CDR1 is SGHAT and CDR2 is FQDESV (reference sequence). Unmatched junction bases numbered 19, after V lost 4 bases and J lost 5 bases. This CDR3 region has 20 residues. The CDR3, as DNA: TGTGCCAGCAGCTCGGCACCGCCGGGACTAGCGGGACTAAGTGTGGAGACCCAGTACTTC. Translated: CASSSAPPGLAGLSVETQYF. The whole variable domain, remainder taken from reference TRBV11-1 and TRBJ2-5, is EAEVAQSPRYKITEKSQAVAFWCDPISGHATLYWYRQILGQGPELLVQFQDESVVDDSQLPKDRFSAERLKGVDSTLKIQPAELGDSAMYLCASSSAPPGLAGLSVETQYFGPGTRLLVL.

This sequence joins TRBV12-3 or TRBV12-4 and TRBJ1-5; D gene ambiguous. Trimming removed 5 bases from V and 0 bases from J, with 11 bases in between. The CDR3 has 15 residues. The CDR3 spells CASSHSGYSNQPQHF. The CDR3 DNA follows: TGTGCCAGCAGTCACAGTGGGTATAGCAATCAGCCCCAGCATTTT.

The J gene is TRBJ2-1, the V gene TRBV12-3 or TRBV12-4; weak D call: TRBD2 (5 bases). CDR3 length: 11 amino acids. Trimming took 6 bases from V and 10 from J, leaving 10 bases between them. CDR3 in amino acids: CASRGSWEQFF. As DNA, the CDR3 is TGTGCCAGCAGGGGGAGCTGGGAGCAGTTCTTC.

The CDR3 is CASSMTEMNTEAFF. The CDR3 DNA follows: TGTGCCAGTAGTATGACAGAGATGAACACTGAAGCTTTCTTT. V usage is TRBV19 and J usage is TRBJ1-1; TRBD1 might be the D (5 bases). The V gene's germline CDR1 is LNHDA and CDR2 SQIVND (reference sequence). V lost 3 bases, J lost 0 bases, and 8 bases lay in between. The CDR3 is 14 residues long.